The present entry profiles one T cell receptor (beta chain) with its context. The table came from immunoSEQ multiplex PCR; TCRdb's copy has only in-frame clones and leaves some out. The profile covers approximately 54,000 clones, with approximately 90% appearing a single time and 8.4% taken by the ten largest. This sample is drawn from a study of cytomegalovirus exposure and HLA in healthy donors. The donors were part of the roughly 130-subject validation cohort, which stood apart from the roughly 670-subject first cohort. V dropped 4 bases and J dropped 2 bases, with 9 bases sitting between them. CDR1 is SGDLS, CDR2 YYNGEE, per germline. The CDR3 consists of 13 residues.

The chain couples TRBV9 to TRBJ2-5; D is possibly TRBD2 (5 bases). Sequencing input: PBMCs. The TCR comes from a woman under 30 in good health and CMV-seropositive. The CDR3 DNA follows: TGTGCCAGCAGCACGAGGGTTCAAGAGACCCAGTACTTC. Its translation: CASSTRVQETQYF. Complete variable domain (other parts from reference TRBV9 and TRBJ2-5): DSGVTQTPKHLITATGQRVTLRCSPRSGDLSVYWYQQSLDQGLQFLIQYYNGEERAKGNILERFSAQQFPDLHSELNLSSLELGDSALYFCASSTRVQETQYFGPGTRLLVL.